This entry is about one T cell receptor beta chain. In the original processing: Amplification of reference gene primers provided the estimated nucleated cell counts. Clones were read by immunoSEQ multiplex PCR, and TCRdb kept only the in-frame ones, dropping some. V and J calls and clone size are as listed in that table; D and trimming were resolved from the DNA. The sample records around 300,000 clones, 83% being singletons. The entry originates in a study of blood T cell repertoires in COVID-19. Across the study: Italy, Spain and the United States were the sources of the convalescent and acute COVID-19 samples.

CDR3 length: 17 amino acids. The junction had 10 bases not matched to a gene; V was cut back by 2 bases and J by 1 base. Per the germline V gene, CDR1 is MNHEY and CDR2 is SVGEGT. The source of this sequence is a man aged 30-40 years with active or convalescent COVID-19. The chain links TRBV6-2 or TRBV6-3 to TRBJ1-1; 7 bases are a match to TRBD1. Sequencing was done on a sample of peripheral blood. The CDR3 protein is CASSYPTTGTENTEAFF. The CDR3 coding sequence is TGTGCCAGCAGTTACCCGACGACAGGGACGGAGAACACTGAAGCTTTCTTT.